Below are 21 T cell receptor beta chains sequenced from a single sample in a study of CD8 T cells in Susac syndrome. Random hexamers primed reverse transcription of roughly 0.5 to 1 ug RNA. Using its own MiXCR run on the immunoSEQ multiplex PCR reads, TCRdb lists one record per CDR3 protein. The sample consists of approximately 150,000 distinct CDR3 sequences, approximately 94% of them appearing once. The sample comprised CD4+ T cells from PBMCs. The origin of the receptors is a human donor with Susac syndrome.

The chain joins TRBV29-1 to TRBJ2-3; the D gene is possibly TRBD1 (5 bases). The germline V gene has CDR1 SQVTM and CDR2 ANQGSEA. This CDR3 has 12 amino acids. V was clipped by 6 bases and J by 4 bases, with 11 bases between them. CDR3 DNA sequence: TGCAGCGTAAACCAGGGTCCAGATACGCAGTATTTT. Protein: CSVNQGPDTQYF.

The CDR3 is CASSPQPGLTEAFF. As DNA, the CDR3 is TGTGCCAGCAGTCCACAGCCGGGGCTGACTGAAGCTTTCTTT. V usage is TRBV5-4 and J usage is TRBJ1-1, with D possibly being TRBD1 (5 bases). The length of the CDR3 is 14 residues. CDR1 is SGHNT, CDR2 YYREEE, per germline (reference sequence). The V gene lost 5 bases and the J gene lost 5 bases, with 16 bases spanning the gap.

The gene calls are TRBV7-3 and TRBJ2-3; TRBD1 matches at 9 bases. CDR1 and CDR2 (germline): SGHTA, FQGTGA. Trimming cost V 5 bases and J 4 bases; bases outside gene matches: 1. The CDR3 runs 13 residues. The CDR3 sequence: CASSTGGADTQYF. Written as DNA, the CDR3 is TGTGCCAGCAGCACAGGGGGCGCAGATACGCAGTATTTT.

The chain uses TRBV24-1 and TRBJ2-7; D is unclear. The V gene lost 2 bases and the J gene lost 3 bases, with 13 bases spanning the gap. This CDR3 spans 15 amino acids. The V gene's germline CDR1 is KGHDR and CDR2 SFDVKD. CDR3 nucleotide sequence: TGTGCCACCAGTGATTCTAACATCGGAAACTACGAGCAGTACTTC. Translated, it gives CATSDSNIGNYEQYF.

The chain recombines TRBV25-1 with TRBJ1-3; D gene ambiguous. The CDR3 spans 16 residues. V shed 3 bases and J shed 0 bases, with 12 bases lying between them. CDR1 is MGHDK and CDR2 is SYGVNS in the germline V gene. The CDR3 sequence: CASSDPGPSSGNTIYF. DNA for the CDR3: TGTGCCAGCAGTGACCCAGGACCCTCCTCTGGAAACACCATATATTTT. Supplemented by reference TRBV25-1 and TRBJ1-3, the full variable domain reads EADIYQTPRYLVIGTGKKITLECSQTMGHDKMYWYQQDPGMELHLIHYSYGVNSTEKGDLSSESTVSRIRTEHFPLTLESARPSHTSQYLCASSDPGPSSGNTIYFGEGSWLTVV.

The V gene is TRBV19, the J gene TRBJ2-7, with D possibly being TRBD1 (6 bases). CDR1 and CDR2 from the germline V gene are LNHDA and SQIVND (reference sequence). V was pared by 3 bases and J by 4 bases, with 13 bases between. The CDR3 has 14 residues. CDR3 in DNA: TGTGCCAGTAGTATGCGGCGGCAGGGGTACGAGCAGTACTTC. Translated: CASSMRRQGYEQYF.

V is TRBV2 and J is TRBJ1-6; D unresolved. The CDR3 consists of 10 residues. Germline CDR1 reads SNHLY; CDR2 reads FYNNEI. Trimming cost V 4 bases and J 12 bases, with 4 bases left between them. CDR3 bases: TGTGCCAGCAGTGCTGGACCCCTCCACTTT. It specifies CASSAGPLHF.

The V gene is TRBV5-1, the J gene TRBJ1-2; D gene uncertain. V was pared by 1 base and J by 5 bases, with 6 bases between. This CDR3 has 12 residues. The germline gives CDR1 SGHRS, CDR2 YFSETQ. The CDR3 bases are TGCGCCAGCAGCTTGACAGATTATGGCTACACCTTC. Translating it yields CASSLTDYGYTF. Using reference TRBV5-1 and TRBJ1-2 for the parts outside the CDR3, the full variable domain is KAGVTQTPRYLIKTRGQQVTLSCSPISGHRSVSWYQQTPGQGLQFLFEYFSETQRNKGNFPGRFSGRQFSNSRSEMNVSTLELGDSALYLCASSLTDYGYTFGSGTRLTVV.

The V call is TRBV18, the J call TRBJ1-6, with D uncertain. Looked up from germline, CDR1 is KGHSH and CDR2 is LQKENI. Trimming cost V 3 bases and J 10 bases, with 7 bases left between them. The CDR3 has 12 residues. CDR3 residues: CASSPTGSPLHF. CDR3 nucleotide sequence: TGTGCCAGCTCACCTACCGGGTCACCCCTCCACTTT.

CDR3 DNA sequence: TGTGCCAGCAGTGAATTGTCCCTAGAGCCCGGGGAGCTGTTTTTT. Translated: CASSELSLEPGELFF. This chain uses TRBV25-1 with TRBJ2-2, with D uncertain. Trimming shortened V by 1 base and J by 6 bases, and 12 bases separated the two germline ends. The germline V gene encodes CDR1 MGHDK and CDR2 SYGVNS. There are 15 residues in the CDR3.

The chain links TRBV14 to TRBJ2-1, with 14 bases fitting TRBD2. The CDR3 totals 17 residues. With 4 bases clipped from V and 3 bases from J, the junction kept 5 bases outside the gene matches. Germline V gene lookup returns CDR1 SGHDN and CDR2 FVKESK. The CDR3 DNA is TGTGCCAGCAGCCCGGGACTAGCGGGAGACCTCTACAATGAGCAGTTCTTC. Amino acids: CASSPGLAGDLYNEQFF.

V and J are TRBV30 and TRBJ2-3; TRBD2 matches 7 bases. CDR1 and CDR2 (germline): GTSNPN, SVGIG (reference sequence). The V and J ends lost 0 bases and 3 bases, in that order; junction bases with no gene match: 3. The CDR3 runs to 14 residues. The CDR3 DNA reads TGTGCCTGGAGTGTAAGACTAGCTACAGATACGCAGTATTTT. It translates to CAWSVRLATDTQYF.

The chain has TRBV6-6 and TRBJ1-4, with D perhaps matching TRBD1 (6 bases). Germline V gene lookup returns CDR1 MNHNY and CDR2 SVGAGI (reference sequence). The CDR3 is made up of 16 amino acids. V lost 2 bases and J 2 bases, leaving 12 bases between the germline ends. The CDR3 reads CASSYKGGETNEKLFF. The CDR3 DNA reads as TGTGCCAGCAGTTACAAGGGGGGGGAGACTAATGAAAAACTGTTTTTT.

The chain couples TRBV5-1 to TRBJ2-5, with TRBD2 as a possible D gene (6 bases). The CDR3 covers 16 residues. Trimming took off 4 bases at V and 2 bases at J, with 18 bases between the two ends. Germline V gives CDR1 SGHRS, CDR2 YFSETQ. The DNA for the CDR3 is TGCGCCAGCAGCCAAGTACCCGGGGGACCACAAGAGACCCAGTACTTC. Amino acid sequence: CASSQVPGGPQETQYF.

The rearrangement uses TRBV2 and TRBJ2-5, with 8 bases fitting TRBD2. The CDR3 extends over 15 amino acids. V shed 5 bases and J 1 base; nucleotides not matched to a gene: 6. Germline CDR1 reads SNHLY; CDR2 reads FYNNEI. The CDR3 nucleotides read TGTGCCAGCAGTAGTCGCGGGGGGCTCCAAGAGACCCAGTACTTC. This gives the protein CASSSRGGLQETQYF. Variable domain in full (rest from reference TRBV2 and TRBJ2-5): EPEVTQTPSHQVTQMGQEVILRCVPISNHLYFYWYRQILGQKVEFLVSFYNNEISEKSEIFDDQFSVERPDGSNFTLKIRSTKLEDSAMYFCASSSRGGLQETQYFGPGTRLLVL.

The J gene is TRBJ1-1, the V gene TRBV18; no clear D. V lost 1 base and J lost 2, with 11 bases in between. The germline CDR1 and CDR2 sequences are KGHSH and LQKENI. CDR3 length: 15 residues. The chain's CDR3 is CASSPRTGDNTEAFF. CDR3 coding DNA: TGTGCCAGCTCACCACGTACTGGGGATAACACTGAAGCTTTCTTT. The whole variable domain, filled in from reference TRBV18 and TRBJ1-1, reads NAGVMQNPRHLVRRRGQEARLRCSPMKGHSHVYWYRQLPEEGLKFMVYLQKENIIDESGMPKERFSAEFPKEGPSILRIQQVVRGDSAAYFCASSPRTGDNTEAFFGQGTRLTVV.

The chain couples TRBV12-3 or TRBV12-4 to TRBJ1-1, with TRBD1 as a possible D gene (5 bases). The V end was cut by 5 bases, the J end by 0 bases, with 10 bases between. The CDR3 totals 14 residues. CDR3: CASSMGTLNTEAFF. The CDR3 coding sequence is TGTGCCAGCAGTATGGGGACGCTGAACACTGAAGCTTTCTTT.

The chain links TRBV29-1 to TRBJ2-3; D ambiguous. The CDR3 has 13 amino acids. The germline V gene has CDR1 SQVTM and CDR2 ANQGSEA. V dropped 4 bases and J dropped 2 bases, with 10 bases sitting between them. This CDR3 reads CSVAGGNTDTQYF. The CDR3 coding sequence is TGCAGCGTTGCAGGCGGAAACACAGATACGCAGTATTTT.

The chain has TRBV27 and TRBJ2-7; tentatively, D is TRBD1 (6 bases). CDR1 and CDR2 (germline): MNHEY, SMNVEV (reference sequence). Between the trimmed V and J ends, which lost 5 bases and 0 bases, there was a span of 11 bases. The CDR3 has 14 amino acids. CDR3 nucleotides: TGTGCCAGCAGTCGCCTGGACAGCTCCTACGAGCAGTACTTC. It is translated as CASSRLDSSYEQYF.

CDR3 in DNA: TGCAGTGCTCCCTCGTTATACAATGAGCAGTTCTTC. Amino acids: CSAPSLYNEQFF. This chain uses TRBV20-1 with TRBJ2-1; no firm D call. V was shortened by 5 bases and J by 4 bases, with 9 bases between the two germline ends. This CDR3 is built from 12 residues. CDR1 is DFQATT, CDR2 SNEGSKA, per germline (reference sequence).

V and J are TRBV14 and TRBJ2-1; D might be TRBD2 (5 bases). The V and J ends lost 1 base and 2 bases respectively, with 9 bases between them. CDR3 length: 15 amino acids. Per germline, CDR1 SGHDN and CDR2 FVKESK. This chain's CDR3 is CASSQGAGAYNEQFF. The CDR3 DNA follows: TGTGCCAGCAGCCAAGGTGCGGGTGCCTACAATGAGCAGTTCTTC.